What follows is one T cell receptor (beta chain) and its context. The sample belongs to a study of blood T cell repertoires in COVID-19. Across the study: The origin of the acute and convalescent COVID-19 samples was the United States, Italy and Spain. T cells, B-cell-depleted T cells, or PBMCs provided the cDNA or gDNA that served as material.

In the authors' workflow: How many nucleated cells were present was estimated from reference gene primer amplification. Only in-frame clones appear in the TCRdb table, and some are missing; sequencing was by immunoSEQ multiplex PCR. The DNA gave D and trimming, while V, J and clone size come from that table. The data contain about 20,000 clones, 70% to 80% of them singletons. The sequenced sample was peripheral blood. The receptor was derived from a man at least 80 years old with acute or convalescent COVID-19.

Here the CDR3 DNA reads TGTGCCAGCAGCGTGAATGCGGGAGTGGAAGATACGCAGTATTTT. As protein: CASSVNAGVEDTQYF. The chain carries TRBV9 and TRBJ2-3, with 7 bases identical to TRBD2. Germline CDR1 reads SGDLS; CDR2 reads YYNGEE. The V segment lost 2 bases and the J segment 5 bases; nucleotides outside the gene matches: 8. The CDR3 is 15 residues long.